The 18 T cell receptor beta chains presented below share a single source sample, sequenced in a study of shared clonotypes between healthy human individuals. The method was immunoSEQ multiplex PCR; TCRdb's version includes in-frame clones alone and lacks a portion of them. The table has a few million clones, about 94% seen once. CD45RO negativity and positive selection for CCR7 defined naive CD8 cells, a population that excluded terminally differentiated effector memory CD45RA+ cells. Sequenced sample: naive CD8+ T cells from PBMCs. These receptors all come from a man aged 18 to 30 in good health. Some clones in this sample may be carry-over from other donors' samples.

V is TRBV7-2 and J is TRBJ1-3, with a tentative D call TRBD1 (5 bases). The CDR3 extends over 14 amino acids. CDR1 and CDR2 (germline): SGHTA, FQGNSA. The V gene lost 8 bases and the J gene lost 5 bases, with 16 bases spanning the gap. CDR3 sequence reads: CASPRAGDRNTIYF. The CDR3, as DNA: TGTGCCAGCCCTAGGGCGGGGGATAGAAACACCATATATTTT.

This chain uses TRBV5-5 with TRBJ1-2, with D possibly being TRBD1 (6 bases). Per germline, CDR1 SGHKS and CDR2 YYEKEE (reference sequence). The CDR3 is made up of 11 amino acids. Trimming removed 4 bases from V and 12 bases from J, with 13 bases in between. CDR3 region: CASSADRFDTF. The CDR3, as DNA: TGTGCCAGCAGCGCCGACAGGTTCGACACCTTC.

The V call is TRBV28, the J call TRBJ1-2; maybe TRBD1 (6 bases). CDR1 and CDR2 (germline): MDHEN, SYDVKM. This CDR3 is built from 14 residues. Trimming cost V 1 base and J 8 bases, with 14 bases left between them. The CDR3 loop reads CASSLYPPGEGYTF. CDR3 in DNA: TGTGCCAGCAGTTTATACCCACCAGGGGAGGGCTACACCTTC.

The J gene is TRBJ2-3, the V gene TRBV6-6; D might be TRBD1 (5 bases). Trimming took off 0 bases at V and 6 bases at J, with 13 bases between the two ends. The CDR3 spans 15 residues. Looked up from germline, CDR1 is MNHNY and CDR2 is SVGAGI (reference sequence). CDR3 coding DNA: TGTGCCAGCAGTTACTCCGAGGCAGGGTTTGATACGCAGTATTTT. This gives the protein CASSYSEAGFDTQYF.

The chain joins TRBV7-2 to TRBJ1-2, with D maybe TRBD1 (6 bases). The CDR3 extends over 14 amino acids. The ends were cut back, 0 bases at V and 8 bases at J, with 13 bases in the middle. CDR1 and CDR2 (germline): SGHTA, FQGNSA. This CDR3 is CASSLAVGGDGYTF. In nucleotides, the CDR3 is TGTGCCAGCAGCTTAGCGGTGGGGGGCGACGGCTACACCTTC.

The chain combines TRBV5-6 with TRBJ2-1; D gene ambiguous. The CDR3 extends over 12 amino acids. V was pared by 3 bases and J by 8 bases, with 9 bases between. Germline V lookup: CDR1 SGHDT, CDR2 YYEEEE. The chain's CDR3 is CASSSTRYEQFF. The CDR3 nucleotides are TGTGCCAGCAGCTCTACAAGGTATGAGCAGTTCTTC.

The DNA of the CDR3 is TGCGCCAGCAGCCGAGCCTCGACTAGCAGATCCTACGAGCAGTACTTC. It translates to CASSRASTSRSYEQYF. The genes are TRBV5-1 and TRBJ2-7, with 7 bases matching TRBD2. V was clipped by 4 bases and J by 1 base; unmatched bases: 11. The CDR3 covers 16 residues. The V gene's germline CDR1 is SGHRS and CDR2 YFSETQ.

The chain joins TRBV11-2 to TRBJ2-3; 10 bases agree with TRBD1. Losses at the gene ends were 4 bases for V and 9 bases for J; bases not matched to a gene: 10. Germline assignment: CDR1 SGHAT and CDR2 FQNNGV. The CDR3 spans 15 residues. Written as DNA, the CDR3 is TGTGCCAGCAGCTCAGAGACAGGGGGCGCGACGACGCAGTATTTT. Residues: CASSSETGGATTQYF.

CDR3 sequence reads: CASSPGGAWDRGPEQYF. The CDR3 region has the DNA TGTGCCAGCTCACCAGGGGGTGCATGGGACAGGGGGCCCGAGCAGTACTTC. The rearrangement links TRBV18 to TRBJ2-7; 12 nucleotides line up with TRBD1. The CDR3 has 17 residues. The V gene's germline CDR1 is KGHSH and CDR2 LQKENI. Trimming removed 2 bases from V and 6 bases from J; junction bases left unmatched: 11. Filled out from reference TRBV18 and TRBJ2-7, the complete variable domain reads NAGVMQNPRHLVRRRGQEARLRCSPMKGHSHVYWYRQLPEEGLKFMVYLQKENIIDESGMPKERFSAEFPKEGPSILRIQQVVRGDSAAYFCASSPGGAWDRGPEQYFGPGTRLTVT.

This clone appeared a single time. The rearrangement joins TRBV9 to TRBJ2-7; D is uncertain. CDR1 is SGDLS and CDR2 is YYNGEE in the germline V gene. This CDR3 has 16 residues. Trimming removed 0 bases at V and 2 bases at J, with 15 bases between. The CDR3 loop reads CASSVGGDPSPYEQYF. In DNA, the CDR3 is TGTGCCAGCAGCGTAGGCGGTGACCCGTCCCCCTACGAGCAGTACTTC.

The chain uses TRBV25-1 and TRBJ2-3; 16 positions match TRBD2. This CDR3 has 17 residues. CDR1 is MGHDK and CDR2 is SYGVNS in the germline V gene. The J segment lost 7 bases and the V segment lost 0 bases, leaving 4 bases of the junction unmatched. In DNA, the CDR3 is TGTGCCAGCAGTGAATATGGGACTAGCGGGAGGGCAAATACGCAGTATTTT. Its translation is CASSEYGTSGRANTQYF. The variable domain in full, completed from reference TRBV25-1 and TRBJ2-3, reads EADIYQTPRYLVIGTGKKITLECSQTMGHDKMYWYQQDPGMELHLIHYSYGVNSTEKGDLSSESTVSRIRTEHFPLTLESARPSHTSQYLCASSEYGTSGRANTQYFGPGTRLTVL.

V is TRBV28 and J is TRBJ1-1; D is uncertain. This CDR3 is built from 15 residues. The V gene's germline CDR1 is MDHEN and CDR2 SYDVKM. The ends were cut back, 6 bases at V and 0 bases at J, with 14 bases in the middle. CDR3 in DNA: TGTGCCAGCAGCCGAGTCCGGGAGTTGAACACTGAAGCTTTCTTT. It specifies CASSRVRELNTEAFF.

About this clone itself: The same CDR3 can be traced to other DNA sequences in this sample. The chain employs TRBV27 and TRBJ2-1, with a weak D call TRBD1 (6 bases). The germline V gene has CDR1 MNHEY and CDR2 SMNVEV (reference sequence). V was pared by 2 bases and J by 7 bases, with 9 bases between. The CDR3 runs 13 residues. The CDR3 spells CASSLGRGNEQFF. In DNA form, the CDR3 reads TGTGCCAGCAGTTTAGGTAGGGGGAATGAGCAGTTCTTC.

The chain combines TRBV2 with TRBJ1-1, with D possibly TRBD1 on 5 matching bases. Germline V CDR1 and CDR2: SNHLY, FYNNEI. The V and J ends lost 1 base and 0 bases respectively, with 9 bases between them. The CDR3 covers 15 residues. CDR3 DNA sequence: TGTGCCAGCAGTGAAGGCGACAGCCTGAACACTGAAGCTTTCTTT. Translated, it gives CASSEGDSLNTEAFF.

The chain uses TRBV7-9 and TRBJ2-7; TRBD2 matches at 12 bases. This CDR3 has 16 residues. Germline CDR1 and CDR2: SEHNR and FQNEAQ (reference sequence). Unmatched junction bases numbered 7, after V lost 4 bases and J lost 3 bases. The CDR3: CASSSWTSGEGYEQYF. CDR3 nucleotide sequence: TGTGCCAGCAGCTCCTGGACTAGCGGGGAGGGCTACGAGCAGTACTTC.

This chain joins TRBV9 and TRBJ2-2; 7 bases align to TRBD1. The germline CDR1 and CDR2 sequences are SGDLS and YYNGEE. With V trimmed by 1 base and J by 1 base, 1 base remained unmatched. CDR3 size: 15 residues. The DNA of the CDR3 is TGTGCCAGCAGCGTATACAGGGGGAACACCGGGGAGCTGTTTTTT. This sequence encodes CASSVYRGNTGELFF.

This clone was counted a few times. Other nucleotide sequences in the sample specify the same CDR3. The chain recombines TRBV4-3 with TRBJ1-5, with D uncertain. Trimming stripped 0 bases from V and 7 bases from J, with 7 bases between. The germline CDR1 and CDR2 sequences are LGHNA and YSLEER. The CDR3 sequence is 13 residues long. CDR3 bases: TGCGCCAGCAGCCAAGATAGCAGACAGCCCCAGCATTTT. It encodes CASSQDSRQPQHF.

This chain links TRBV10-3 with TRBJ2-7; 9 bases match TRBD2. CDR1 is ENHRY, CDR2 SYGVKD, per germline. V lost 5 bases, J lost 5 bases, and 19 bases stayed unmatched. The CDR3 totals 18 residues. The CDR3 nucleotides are TGTGCCATCAGTCCTGGACCGATCCTCAGCGGGAGGCGGGACGAGCAGTACTTC. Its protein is CAISPGPILSGRRDEQYF.